The 10 T cell receptor beta chains given below trace back to one sample, sequenced in a study of T cells after yellow fever vaccination. Each CDR3 protein gets one entry after TCRdb re-called the 5' RACE reads with MiXCR. The data show around 340,000 distinct CDR3 sequences, around 13% seen once. Here the sequenced sample was CD4+ T cells sorted from PBMCs, taken 15 days after the yellow fever booster vaccination. These receptors were taken from a man aged 18 to 29 who received the YFV17D yellow fever vaccine.

This clonotype was picked up a small number of times. The chain employs TRBV9 and TRBJ1-1; D is unclear. The CDR3 extends over 14 amino acids. V lost 3 bases and J 4 bases, leaving 13 bases between the germline ends. Looked up from germline, CDR1 is SGDLS and CDR2 is YYNGEE. CDR3 sequence: CASSDTGSGTEAFF. CDR3 nucleotide sequence: TGTGCCAGCAGCGATACGGGATCGGGCACTGAAGCTTTCTTT.

The rearrangement uses TRBV9 and TRBJ2-3, with 7 bases matching TRBD2. V trimming: 3 bases; J trimming: 1 base; junction bases outside the gene matches: 8. The CDR3 contains 16 residues. Germline CDR1 SGDLS, CDR2 YYNGEE. CDR3 residues: CASSDRGGRGTDTQYF. In nucleotides, the CDR3 is TGTGCCAGCAGCGACCGGGGTGGGAGGGGCACAGATACGCAGTATTTT.

The V and J genes are TRBV4-2 and TRBJ1-4; 8 nucleotides line up with TRBD1. Germline CDR1 is LGHNA and CDR2 is YNFKEQ. The CDR3 has 16 amino acids. V gave up 3 bases and J gave up 7 bases; unmatched junction bases: 10. Here the CDR3 DNA reads TGTGCCAGCAGCCAGGGGCAGGGGGCAGGGGGTGAAAAACTGTTTTTT. It codes for CASSQGQGAGGEKLFF.

The chain uses TRBV5-6 and TRBJ2-5, with TRBD1 identical over 8 bases. CDR3 length: 15 residues. V trimming: 1 base; J trimming: 4 bases; junction bases outside the gene matches: 6. Looked up from germline, CDR1 is SGHDT and CDR2 is YYEEEE. CDR3 DNA sequence: TGTGCCAGCAGCTTGTGGTCAGGGGGCGCAGAGACCCAGTACTTC. Translating gives CASSLWSGGAETQYF.

V and J are TRBV6-2 or TRBV6-3 and TRBJ2-4; maybe TRBD2 (5 bases). V shed 4 bases and J shed 16 bases, with 20 bases lying between them. Per the germline V gene, CDR1 is MNHEY and CDR2 is SVGEGT. There are 13 residues in the CDR3. CDR3 DNA: TGTGCCAGCAGTTTTGACCGGTCCACCTCGGGATACTTC. Protein sequence: CASSFDRSTSGYF.

This clonotype was detected only a few times. The chain is built from TRBV11-2 and TRBJ2-7; tentatively, D is TRBD1 (6 bases). There are 16 residues in the CDR3. The V end was cut by 5 bases, the J end by 0 bases, with 17 bases between. Germline V lookup: CDR1 SGHAT, CDR2 FQNNGV. CDR3 nucleotide sequence: TGTGCCAGCAGCCCATCAGGGGCGGTGAGCTCCTACGAGCAGTACTTC. It specifies CASSPSGAVSSYEQYF. Combining the CDR3 with reference TRBV11-2 and TRBJ2-7 gives the whole variable domain EAGVAQSPRYKIIEKRQSVAFWCNPISGHATLYWYQQILGQGPKLLIQFQNNGVVDDSQLPKDRFSAERLKGVDSTLKIQPAKLEDSAVYLCASSPSGAVSSYEQYFGPGTRLTVT.

V is TRBV20-1 and J is TRBJ2-7, with 8 bases lining up with TRBD2. Per germline, CDR1 DFQATT and CDR2 SNEGSKA (reference sequence). The CDR3 is 15 amino acids. Trimming cost V 6 bases and J 3 bases; bases outside gene matches: 13. The CDR3 DNA is TGCAGTGCCGGAACAGTAGCGGGGTCAGGCTACGAGCAGTACTTC. Its translation is CSAGTVAGSGYEQYF.

In this sample, this clonotype turned up a few times. The rearrangement joins TRBV5-4 to TRBJ1-1; the match to TRBD1 covers 7 bases. CDR3 size: 15 residues. V shed 0 bases, J shed 3 bases, and the junction held 5 bases outside the gene matches. Germline assignment: CDR1 SGHNT and CDR2 YYREEE (reference sequence). The CDR3 nucleotides read TGTGCCAGCAGCTTGGACCAGGGGGGGGACACTGAAGCTTTCTTT. Its protein is CASSLDQGGDTEAFF.

This clonotype was recorded many times. V gene TRBV3-1 combines with J gene TRBJ2-3, with D tentatively TRBD1 (6 bases). The CDR3 runs to 17 residues. Per the germline V gene, CDR1 is LGHDT and CDR2 is YNNKEL (reference sequence). V lost 1 base and J 1 base, leaving 15 bases between the germline ends. For the CDR3, the DNA is TGTGCCAGCAGCCAAGGGATGGGGGCAGCCGGCACAGATACGCAGTATTTT. Protein product: CASSQGMGAAGTDTQYF.

This clonotype has more than one count but fewer than ten. The V gene is TRBV9, the J gene TRBJ2-5; 8 nucleotides align to TRBD2. Germline assignment: CDR1 SGDLS and CDR2 YYNGEE. The CDR3 is 17 residues long. The V segment lost 0 bases and the J segment 2 bases; nucleotides outside the gene matches: 9. The CDR3 protein is CASSVALAGGPQETQYF. Written as DNA, the CDR3 is TGTGCCAGCAGCGTAGCTTTGGCGGGGGGTCCACAAGAGACCCAGTACTTC.